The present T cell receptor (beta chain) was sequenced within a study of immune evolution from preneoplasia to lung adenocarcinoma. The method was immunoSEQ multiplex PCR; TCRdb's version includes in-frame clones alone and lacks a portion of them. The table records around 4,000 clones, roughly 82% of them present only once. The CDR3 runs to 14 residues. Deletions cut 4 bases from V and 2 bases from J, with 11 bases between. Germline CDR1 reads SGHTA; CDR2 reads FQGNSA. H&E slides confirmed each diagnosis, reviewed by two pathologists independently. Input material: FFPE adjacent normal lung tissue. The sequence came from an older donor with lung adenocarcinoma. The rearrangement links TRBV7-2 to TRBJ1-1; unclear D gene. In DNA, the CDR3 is TGTGCCAGCAGCTCCCGGTCGGGTAACACTGAAGCTTTCTTT. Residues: CASSSRSGNTEAFF.